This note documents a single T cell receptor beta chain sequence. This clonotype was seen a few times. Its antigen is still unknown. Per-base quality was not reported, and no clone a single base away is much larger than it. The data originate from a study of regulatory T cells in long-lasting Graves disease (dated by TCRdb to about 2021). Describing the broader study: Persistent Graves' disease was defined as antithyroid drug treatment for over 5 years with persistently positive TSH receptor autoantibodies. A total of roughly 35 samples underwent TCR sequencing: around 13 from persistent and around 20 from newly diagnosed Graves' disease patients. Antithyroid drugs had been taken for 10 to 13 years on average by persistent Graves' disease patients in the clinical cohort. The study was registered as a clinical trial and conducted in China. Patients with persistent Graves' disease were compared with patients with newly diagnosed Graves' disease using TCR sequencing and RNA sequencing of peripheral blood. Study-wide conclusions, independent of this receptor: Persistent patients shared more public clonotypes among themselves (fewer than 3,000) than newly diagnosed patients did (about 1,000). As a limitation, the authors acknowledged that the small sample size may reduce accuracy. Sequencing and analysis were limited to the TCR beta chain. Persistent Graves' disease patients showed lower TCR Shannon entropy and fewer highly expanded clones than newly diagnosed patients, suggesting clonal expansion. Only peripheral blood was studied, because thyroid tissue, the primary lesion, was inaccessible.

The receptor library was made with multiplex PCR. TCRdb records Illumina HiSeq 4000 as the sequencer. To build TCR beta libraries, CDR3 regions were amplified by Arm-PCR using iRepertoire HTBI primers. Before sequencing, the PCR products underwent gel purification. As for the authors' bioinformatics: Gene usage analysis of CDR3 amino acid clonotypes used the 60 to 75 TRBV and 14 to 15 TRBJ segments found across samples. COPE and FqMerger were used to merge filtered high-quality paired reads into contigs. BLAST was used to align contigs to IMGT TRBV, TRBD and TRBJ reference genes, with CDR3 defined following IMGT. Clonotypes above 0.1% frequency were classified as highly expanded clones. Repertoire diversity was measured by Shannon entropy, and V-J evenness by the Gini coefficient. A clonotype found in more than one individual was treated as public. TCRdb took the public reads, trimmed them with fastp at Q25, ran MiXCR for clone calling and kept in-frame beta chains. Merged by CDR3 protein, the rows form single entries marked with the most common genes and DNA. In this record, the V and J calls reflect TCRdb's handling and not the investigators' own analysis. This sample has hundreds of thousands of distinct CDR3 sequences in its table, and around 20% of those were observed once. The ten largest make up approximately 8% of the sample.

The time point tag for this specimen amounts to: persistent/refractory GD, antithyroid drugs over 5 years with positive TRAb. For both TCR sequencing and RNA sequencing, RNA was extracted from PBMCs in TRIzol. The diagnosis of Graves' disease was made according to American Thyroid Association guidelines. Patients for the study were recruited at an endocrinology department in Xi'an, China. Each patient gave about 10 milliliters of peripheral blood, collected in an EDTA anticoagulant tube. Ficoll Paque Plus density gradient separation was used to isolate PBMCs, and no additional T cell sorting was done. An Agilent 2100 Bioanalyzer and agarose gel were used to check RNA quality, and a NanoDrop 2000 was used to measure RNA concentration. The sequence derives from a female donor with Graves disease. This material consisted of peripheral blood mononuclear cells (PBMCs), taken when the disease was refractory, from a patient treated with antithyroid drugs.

The CDR3 corresponds to CASSVGRVDHGYTF. The sequence in DNA is TGTGCCAGCAGCGTAGGCAGGGTAGATCATGGCTACACCTTC. This chain joins TRBV9 to TRBJ1-2; the best D guess is TRBD1, with 5 bases matching. V is cut by 0 bases and J by 6 bases, and the space between the germline ends is 12 bases. The CDR3 goes from the cysteine to the phenylalanine over 14 residues. Only CDR3 DNA remains: 42 bases, in frame from the first base. Per the germline V gene, SGDLS is the CDR1 and YYNGEE is the CDR2.